This T cell receptor (beta chain) is drawn from a study of cytomegalovirus exposure and HLA in healthy donors. The PCR was carried out with 60 Vbeta primers and 13 Jbeta primers. Profiling relied on immunoSEQ multiplex PCR, and the TCRdb table lists in-frame clones only, not all of them. The data show some 99,000 clones, 60% to 80% seen once. Turning to this clone: The antigen remains undetermined.

Germline-derived CDR1 and CDR2 are SGHNT and YYREEE (reference sequence). The CDR3 sequence is 18 residues long. The ends lost 3 bases at V and 0 bases at J; junction bases unmatched: 9. Findings and caveats of the study: A previous analysis found most TCR beta V segments productive roughly 87% or roughly 30% of the time. 150 or so TCR beta chains were listed as cytomegalovirus-associated. Later, an analysis showed that TCR beta chains associated with HLA were more clonally expanded than others that were equally common. It was reportedly the case that the classifier diagnosed cytomegalovirus status with high specificity and sensitivity.

Specimen: PBMCs. This chain joins TRBV5-4 and TRBJ1-6; TRBD1 matches 7 bases. This clonotype was obtained from a female donor in good health and CMV-seronegative. The DNA of the CDR3 is TGTGCCAGCAGCTGGAAGGGGGCTCCGTTCTCCTATAATTCACCCCTCCACTTT. Encoded protein: CASSWKGAPFSYNSPLHF.